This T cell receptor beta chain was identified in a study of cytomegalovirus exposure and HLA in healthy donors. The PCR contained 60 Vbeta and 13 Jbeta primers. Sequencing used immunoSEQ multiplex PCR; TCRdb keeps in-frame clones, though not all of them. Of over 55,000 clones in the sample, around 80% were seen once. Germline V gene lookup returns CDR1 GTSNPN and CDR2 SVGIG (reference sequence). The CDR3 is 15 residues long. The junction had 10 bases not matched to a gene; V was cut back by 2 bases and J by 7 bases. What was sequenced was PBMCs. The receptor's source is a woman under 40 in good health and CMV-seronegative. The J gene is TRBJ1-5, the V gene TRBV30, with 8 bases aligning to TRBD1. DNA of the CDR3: TGTGCCTGGAGTACTCCGGACAGGGCATACCAGCCCCAGCATTTT. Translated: CAWSTPDRAYQPQHF.